The table lists the clone carrying this T cell receptor beta chain with a few counts. The data belong to a study of blood T cell repertoires in COVID-19. Here immunoSEQ multiplex PCR was the method, and the copy in TCRdb shows in-frame clones only, minus some. The table records approximately 170,000 clones, about 86% of them present only once. V was pared by 0 bases and J by 3 bases, with 10 bases between. The germline gives CDR1 SGHRS, CDR2 YFSETQ. The CDR3 spans 15 residues. This clonotype was obtained from a human donor with acute or convalescent COVID-19. The donor label of this sample is uncertain. This sequence joins TRBV5-1 and TRBJ1-5; D gene unclear. Input material: peripheral blood. The chain's CDR3 is CASSLGQANNQPQHF. CDR3 nucleotide sequence: TGCGCCAGCAGCTTGGGGCAGGCCAACAATCAGCCCCAGCATTTT. Based on the CDR3 plus reference TRBV5-1 and TRBJ1-5, the full variable domain is KAGVTQTPRYLIKTRGQQVTLSCSPISGHRSVSWYQQTPGQGLQFLFEYFSETQRNKGNFPGRFSGRQFSNSRSEMNVSTLELGDSALYLCASSLGQANNQPQHFGDGTRLSIL.